The sequence of this TCR beta chain was determined in a study of blood T cell repertoires in COVID-19. Background on the study: The samples span acute and convalescent COVID-19 from the United States, Italy and Spain. In each case, the material was cDNA or gDNA derived from T cells, B-cell-depleted T cells, or PBMCs.

Authors' processing steps: The assay estimated nucleated cells by amplifying reference gene primers. Clones were read by immunoSEQ multiplex PCR, and TCRdb kept only the in-frame ones, dropping some. The V and J calls and clone size come from that table; D and trimming were worked out from the DNA. This sample has some 150,000 clones, with roughly 90% found just once. This clone was found a few times. The CDR3 is 14 amino acids. Per germline, CDR1 LNHNV and CDR2 YYDKDF (reference sequence). Trimming cost V 0 bases and J 6 bases, with 8 bases left between them. The clonotype was recovered from a woman aged 50 to 60 with acute or convalescent COVID-19. This rearrangement joins TRBV15 to TRBJ2-2; D remains unclear. Sequencing input: peripheral blood. DNA for the CDR3: TGTGCCACCAGCAGAGATAGAGTGGCCGGGGAGCTGTTTTTT. It translates to CATSRDRVAGELFF.